These T cell receptor beta chains were read from a single sample in a study of beta chain features in type 1 diabetes. Assay used: immunoSEQ multiplex PCR; TCRdb lists only in-frame clones, some missing. Here the sample spans over 500,000 clones, around 16% being singletons. The material sequenced was naive CD4+ T cells from blood. The receptors were sampled from a man between 18 and 35 years old in good health. The CDR3 runs from the conserved cysteine through the conserved F or W. D genes are given only for firm matches. Not every row has a clone size; where given, it reads once, few, many or a size class.

>13|TRBD1|TRBV19|TRBJ1-5|few
TGTGCCAGTACCAACGACAGGGGGCAGCCCCAGCATTTT
CASTNDRGQPQHF
>13|.|TRBV7-2|TRBJ2-5|.
TGTGCCAGCAGCGGGGGACAACAAGAGACCCAGTACTTC
CASSGGQQETQYF
>15|.|TRBV6-5|TRBJ2-3|.
TGTGCCAGCAGGAAAAACAGGGATTCAGGCCATACGCAGTATTTT
CASRKNRDSGHTQYF
>18|.|TRBV5-7|TRBJ2-5|.
TGTGCCAGCAGCTTGAGGATAGAAGGGTGCGCCTCCCAAGAGACCCAGTACTTC
CASSLRIEGCASQETQYF
>13|.|TRBV18|TRBJ2-7|.
TGTGCCAGCTCACCACCGCTCTCCTACGAGCAGTACTTC
CASSPPLSYEQYF
>15|TRBD2|TRBV11-3|TRBJ2-1|.
TGTGCCAGCAGCTTAGCCCTAGCGGAGATCAATGAGCAGTTCTTC
CASSLALAEINEQFF
>15|.|TRBV7-9|TRBJ2-1|.
TGTGCCAGCAGCTTAAGGCTGAACCTTTACAATGAGCAGTTCTTC
CASSLRLNLYNEQFF
>12|.|TRBV7-9|TRBJ2-2|few
TGTGCCAGCAGCTTCTACACCGGGGAGCTGTTTTTT
CASSFYTGELFF
>12|.|TRBV28|TRBJ1-2|.
TGTGCCAGCAGTTTAAAGTCCTATGGCTACACCTTC
CASSLKSYGYTF
>12|.|TRBV5-4|TRBJ2-1|.
TGTGCCAGCAGCAGCAGGGTCAATGAGCAGTTCTTC
CASSSRVNEQFF
>17|TRBD2|TRBV5-1|TRBJ2-1|few
TGCGCCAGCAGCTTAATAGCGGGGACACTCTCCTACAATGAGCAGTTCTTC
CASSLIAGTLSYNEQFF
>16|TRBD2|TRBV27|TRBJ2-1|.
TGTGCCAGCAGTTGGACTAGCGGGAGGGCCCGGAATGAGCAGTTCTTC
CASSWTSGRARNEQFF
>14|.|TRBV6-5|TRBJ2-3|.
TGTGCCAGCAGTTACTCCGAGGTCACAGATACGCAGTATTTT
CASSYSEVTDTQYF
>16|.|TRBV7-3|TRBJ1-1|.
TGTGCCAGCAGCTTATATATCGTCTCCAAGAACACTGAAGCTTTCTTT
CASSLYIVSKNTEAFF
>13|TRBD2|TRBV7-9|TRBJ2-1|.
TGTGCCAGCGGGACTAGAAAATACAATGAGCAGTTCTTC
CASGTRKYNEQFF
>17|.|TRBV4-3|TRBJ2-1|.
TGCGCCAGCAGCCAAGAGGTCCCCGGCGGCAAGTACAATGAGCAGTTCTTC
CASSQEVPGGKYNEQFF
>14|TRBD2|TRBV10-3|TRBJ2-1|few
TGTGCCATCAGATCCACTAGCGGGGAAAATGAGCAGTTCTTC
CAIRSTSGENEQFF
>14|TRBD1|TRBV28|TRBJ1-1|.
TGTGCCAGCAGTTGGGGACAGGGGAACACTGAAGCTTTCTTT
CASSWGQGNTEAFF
>14|.|TRBV19|TRBJ1-1|.
TGTGCCAGTATGGGTTCCTCCATGAACACTGAAGCTTTCTTT
CASMGSSMNTEAFF
>12|TRBD1|TRBV27|TRBJ1-2|.
TGTGCCAGCAGTCCCGGACAGGGCGGCTACACCTTC
CASSPGQGGYTF
>15|.|TRBV7-8|TRBJ1-1|.
TGTGCCAGCAGCTTAGCGGTGGCAGCGAACACTGAAGCTTTCTTT
CASSLAVAANTEAFF
>14|.|TRBV19|TRBJ2-2|.
TGTGCAAGCAGGTCGGAGGGGAACACCGGGGAGCTGTTTTTT
CASRSEGNTGELFF
>12|.|TRBV29-1|TRBJ2-7|.
TGCAGCGTTTCCGGGACAACATACGAGCAGTACTTC
CSVSGTTYEQYF
>13|TRBD2|TRBV6-6|TRBJ2-1|.
TGTGCCAGCAGGCCGGGGGGGCCGGGGGAGCAGTTCTTC
CASRPGGPGEQFF
>11|.|TRBV10-3|TRBJ2-7|few
TGTGCCATCAGTGCAGAATACGAGCAGTACTTC
CAISAEYEQYF
>13|.|TRBV9|TRBJ2-1|.
TGTGCCAGCAGCGGCCGGCCGGGCAATGAGCAGTTCTTC
CASSGRPGNEQFF
>16|TRBD1|TRBV27|TRBJ1-1|.
TGTGCCAGCAGTTCCTATACCGGGACAGGGGGCACTGAAGCTTTCTTT
CASSSYTGTGGTEAFF
>15|TRBD2|TRBV14|TRBJ2-3|.
TGTGCCAGCAGCCAGACTAGCGGGAAGACAGATACGCAGTATTTT
CASSQTSGKTDTQYF
>12|.|TRBV28|TRBJ1-2|few
TGTGCCAGCAGCGACAGGAGCTATGGCTACACCTTC
CASSDRSYGYTF
>13|.|TRBV6-5|TRBJ2-7|.
TGTGCCAGCAGTTTGCGGGCACACTACGAGCAGTACTTC
CASSLRAHYEQYF
>14|.|TRBV10-3|TRBJ1-6|few
TGTGCCAGCAGCGACATGCGGGTGAATTCACCCCTCCACTTT
CASSDMRVNSPLHF
>13|.|TRBV30|TRBJ1-1|.
TGTGCCTGGAGTGAAGGGGAGAACACTGAAGCTTTCTTT
CAWSEGENTEAFF
>17|.|TRBV9|TRBJ2-2|few
TGTGCCAGCAGGGGTCCGCGGGGCAGTTCAAACACCGGGGAGCTGTTTTTT
CASRGPRGSSNTGELFF
>14|TRBD1|TRBV29-1|TRBJ1-3|few
TGCAGCGTTGAGGGACAGAGCTCTGGAAACACCATATATTTT
CSVEGQSSGNTIYF
>15|TRBD1|TRBV7-9|TRBJ2-7|.
TGTGCCAGCAGCACCGGGACAGGGAGCAGCTACGAGCAGTACTTC
CASSTGTGSSYEQYF
>14|.|TRBV9|TRBJ2-1|.
TGTGCCAGCAGCGTAGAACCGTTCAATAATGAGCAGTTCTTC
CASSVEPFNNEQFF
>15|.|TRBV5-1|TRBJ1-1|few
TGCGCCAGCAGCTTGGAAGGCAGCATGAACACTGAAGCTTTCTTT
CASSLEGSMNTEAFF
>15|.|TRBV21-1|TRBJ1-5|.
TGTGCCAGCAGCGGACAGGGACAGGGGGCTCAGCCCCAGCATTTT
CASSGQGQGAQPQHF
>15|TRBD1|TRBV7-9|TRBJ1-2|.
TGTGCCAGCAGCTTAGGGGTGACAGGGGGCAGTGGCTACACCTTC
CASSLGVTGGSGYTF
>13|.|TRBV5-1|TRBJ1-2|.
TGCGCCAGCAGCTTGGCGGGGATCGATGGCTACACCTTC
CASSLAGIDGYTF
>17|TRBD2|TRBV7-2|TRBJ2-1|once
TGTGCCAGCAGCGCCCCGGGCGGGGGGAGGTCCTACAATGAGCAGTTCTTC
CASSAPGGGRSYNEQFF
>14|.|TRBV2|TRBJ2-1|few
TGTGCCAGCATCCCGGGTTCCCGGAGGGATGAGCAGTTCTTC
CASIPGSRRDEQFF
>11|.|TRBV30|TRBJ1-1|.
TGTGCCTGGAGTAACAGGGAACAAGCTTTCTTT
CAWSNREQAFF
>15|.|TRBV18|TRBJ2-7|.
TGTGCCAGCTCACCAAGGGTCATCAACTCCTACGAGCAGTACTTC
CASSPRVINSYEQYF
>12|TRBD1|TRBV2|TRBJ1-2|.
TGTGCCAGCAGTAAGGGGGCCTATGGCTACACCTTC
CASSKGAYGYTF
>14|.|TRBV6-5|TRBJ1-2|.
TGTGCCAGCATTCCAAGAAACGCTATGGTTGGCTACACCTTC
CASIPRNAMVGYTF
>15|.|TRBV5-4|TRBJ2-5|few
TGTGCCAGCAGCTTGAATGCAGGGCTCGGGGAGACCCAGTACTTC
CASSLNAGLGETQYF
>15|.|TRBV7-3|TRBJ2-2|few
TGTGCCAGCAGCTTTCTCCCGGGTCGAACCGGGGAGCTGTTTTTT
CASSFLPGRTGELFF
>15|TRBD2|TRBV5-4|TRBJ2-7|few
TGTGCCAGCAGCTTAGCGGGGGGAAAGTTGGGCGAGCAGTACTTC
CASSLAGGKLGEQYF
>16|TRBD2|TRBV5-1|TRBJ2-7|.
TGCGCCAGCAGCCCTTCCCGAGGTAGCGGGAGCTACGAGCAGTACTTC
CASSPSRGSGSYEQYF
>18|TRBD2|TRBV4-3|TRBJ2-1|few
TGCGCCAGCAGCCACCCCACCTCACTAGCGGGATTTTACAATGAGCAGTTCTTC
CASSHPTSLAGFYNEQFF
>17|TRBD1|TRBV15|TRBJ1-2|.
TGTGCCACCAGAGACAGGGCGATAAACATCGGAAACTATGGCTACACCTTC
CATRDRAINIGNYGYTF
>14|.|TRBV18|TRBJ1-4|.
TGTGCCAGCTCAACCCTTGCAACTAATGAAAAACTGTTTTTT
CASSTLATNEKLFF
>14|.|TRBV28|TRBJ1-1|.
TGTGCCAGGAGATCTTCCAGCGGGCGCTCTGAAGCTTTCTTT
CARRSSSGRSEAFF
>14|.|TRBV7-6|TRBJ2-7|few
TGTGCCAGCAGCCTTACCCAGGGTCGCCACGAGCAGTACTTC
CASSLTQGRHEQYF
>13|.|TRBV9|TRBJ2-6|.
TGTGCCAGCCGAGCCTCTGGGGCCAACGTCCTGACTTTC
CASRASGANVLTF
>13|.|TRBV7-2|TRBJ2-7|few
TGTGCCAGCAGGGTGACACGGGTGACCGAGCAGTACTTC
CASRVTRVTEQYF